A selection of T cell receptor beta chains follows, all from one sample in a study of T cell responses to AZD1222 COVID-19 vaccine. Using immunoSEQ multiplex PCR, the repertoire was profiled, and TCRdb retains in-frame clones only, with some absent. The data hold 200,000 or so clones, with roughly 88% observed a single time. The sample in question was peripheral blood, obtained on day 0 of AZD1222 vaccination. The source of these receptors is an adult in good health. The CDR3 runs from the conserved cysteine through the conserved F or W. D genes are given only for firm matches. Size is omitted from some rows. Given values are once, few, many or a class for expanded clones.

abundance	d_gene	v_gene	j_gene	CDR3nt	CDR3aa
NA	TRBD1	TRBV19	TRBJ2-5	TGTGCCAGTAGTATAGTGACAGGGAATCCCCAAGAGACCCAGTACTTC	CASSIVTGNPQETQYF
NA	TRBD2	TRBV20-1	TRBJ2-7	TGCAGTGCTAGTTTACGCGGGAGGGCCGTAAACGAGCAGTACTTC	CSASLRGRAVNEQYF
once	TRBD1	TRBV19	TRBJ1-5	TGTGCCAGTAGTATGTTCGGCCAGGGGGCCTTCATTAGCAATCAGCCCCAGCATTTT	CASSMFGQGAFISNQPQHF
NA	NA	TRBV29-1	TRBJ1-1	TGCAGCGCCAGTCTGAACACTGAAGCTTTCTTT	CSASLNTEAFF
NA	NA	TRBV6-5	TRBJ2-3	TGTGCCAGCAGTTACTCAGGCCGGAAGTCAGATACGCAGTATTTT	CASSYSGRKSDTQYF
NA	NA	TRBV20-1	TRBJ2-7	TGCAGTGCTAGTCCACCTCCGAACTCCTACGAGCAGTACTTC	CSASPPPNSYEQYF
NA	NA	TRBV5-6	TRBJ2-5	TGTGCCAGCAGCTTGTTAGAGGGGCGGGGAGAGACCCAGTACTTC	CASSLLEGRGETQYF
NA	NA	TRBV13	TRBJ1-4	TGTGCCAGCAGCCCACGGCTTAATGAAAAACTGTTTTTT	CASSPRLNEKLFF
once	NA	TRBV6-2/TRBV6-3	TRBJ2-4	TGTGCCAGCAGCCCAAGGGGACAAGGACCCAAACCCTACCCACTAGCCAAAAACATTCAGTACTTC	CASSPRGQGPKPYPLAKNIQYF
NA	NA	TRBV7-6	TRBJ1-3	TGTGCCAGCAGCTTAGCGTTTGGCAGCGGAAACACCATATATTTT	CASSLAFGSGNTIYF
once	TRBD1	TRBV9	TRBJ1-2	TGTGCCAGCAGCGCACGCACAGGGGGCGGGTATGGCTACACCTTC	CASSARTGGGYGYTF
NA	TRBD1	TRBV5-1	TRBJ2-2	TGCGCCAGCAGCCCCGGGACAGCCACCGGGGAGCTGTTTTTT	CASSPGTATGELFF
NA	NA	TRBV27	TRBJ1-2	TGTGCCAGCAGTTGGCGGTCGGATAGCTATGGCTACACCTTC	CASSWRSDSYGYTF
NA	NA	TRBV7-8	TRBJ2-7	TGTGCCAGCAGCTTAAGGGCAGGGGCAGAGGGGGATCCCTACGAGCAGTACTTC	CASSLRAGAEGDPYEQYF
NA	NA	TRBV6-1	TRBJ1-4	TGTGCCAGCAGCCAAACGGGCCTCCTGAAGGCAAAACTGTTTTTT	CASSQTGLLKAKLFF
NA	TRBD2	TRBV20-1	TRBJ2-2	TGCAGTGCTAGTGGTGGGGCGGGGGACACCGGGGAGCTGTTTTTT	CSASGGAGDTGELFF
NA	NA	TRBV5-6	TRBJ2-7	TGTGCCAGCAGCCTGGGGTTAGGGACCGACACCTACGAGCAGTACTTC	CASSLGLGTDTYEQYF
NA	NA	TRBV6-2/TRBV6-3	TRBJ1-3	TGTGCCAGCAGTTACGCCAGGGATGGAAACACCATATATTTT	CASSYARDGNTIYF
NA	TRBD1	TRBV28	TRBJ2-2	TGTGCCAGCAGTTGGACAGGGCGTGGCGGGGAGCTGTTTTTT	CASSWTGRGGELFF
NA	NA	TRBV5-1	TRBJ2-1	TGCGCCAGCAGCTTGCGCGTGGGTACATACAATGAGCAGTTCTTC	CASSLRVGTYNEQFF
NA	TRBD1	TRBV3-1/TRBV3-2	TRBJ1-2	TGTGCCAGCAGGCTTACAGGGGGGGAAAGCTACACCTTC	CASRLTGGESYTF
NA	TRBD2	TRBV27	TRBJ2-5	TGTGCCAGCAGTTTATCGGTAGCGGGGGCACAAGAGACCCAGTACTTC	CASSLSVAGAQETQYF
NA	NA	TRBV27	TRBJ1-2	TGTGCCAGCAGTTTATCTCTGTGGGGGTCGGAGGGCTACACCTTC	CASSLSLWGSEGYTF
NA	NA	TRBV7-9	TRBJ2-3	TGTGCCAGCAGCGCATATATCAGTGGGAGCACAGATACGCAGTATTTT	CASSAYISGSTDTQYF
NA	NA	TRBV14	TRBJ1-2	TGTGCCAGCAGATGGGGGGGCAGGGATGAGTTGTATGGCTACACCTTC	CASRWGGRDELYGYTF
NA	NA	TRBV15	TRBJ2-7	TGTGCCACCAACACGAATACAGGGAGGGCCTACGAGCAGTACTTC	CATNTNTGRAYEQYF
NA	TRBD2	TRBV7-9	TRBJ2-1	TGTGCCAGCAGCCCATCCCTAGCGGGAAGCTACAATGAGCAGTTCTTC	CASSPSLAGSYNEQFF
once	NA	TRBV12-3/TRBV12-4	TRBJ1-1	TGTGCCAGCAGTTTAGCGGCAGCCGCTCAAGCTTTCTTT	CASSLAAAAQAFF
NA	NA	TRBV5-1	TRBJ2-1	TGCGCCAGCAGCTTGGACCGGGGCGAGCAGTTCTTC	CASSLDRGEQFF
NA	NA	TRBV18	TRBJ1-5	TGTGCCAGCTCACCCGGGGGTGGCAATCAGCCCCAGCATTTT	CASSPGGGNQPQHF
NA	NA	TRBV19	TRBJ1-3	TGTGCCAGTAGTATGTGGACAAGTGAAAACACCATATATTTT	CASSMWTSENTIYF
NA	NA	TRBV2	TRBJ1-1	TGTGCCAGCAGCGAAAACAAGAACACTGAAGCTTTCTTT	CASSENKNTEAFF
NA	NA	TRBV12-3/TRBV12-4	TRBJ1-5	TGTGCCAGCAGTCTTACAGGGTTTCAGCCCCAGCATTTT	CASSLTGFQPQHF
once	NA	TRBV14	TRBJ1-2	TGTGCCAGCAGCCCTACACCAATTCTGGGTCCGGGCTACACCTTC	CASSPTPILGPGYTF
once	NA	TRBV12-3/TRBV12-4	TRBJ1-1	TGTGCCAGCAGTTTAATACGTGGCCTTGAAGCTTTCTTT	CASSLIRGLEAFF
NA	NA	TRBV27	TRBJ1-2	TGTGCCAGCAGTTTATCCCGGGAAATCTATGGCTACACCTTC	CASSLSREIYGYTF
NA	NA	TRBV15	TRBJ1-1	TGTGCCACCAGCAGGGGGGGGGACACTGAAGCTTTCTTT	CATSRGGDTEAFF
once	NA	TRBV19	TRBJ2-1	TGTGCCAGTAAAATATCCGGAGACAATGAGCAGTTCTTC	CASKISGDNEQFF